The 9 T cell receptor beta chains below come from one sample, sequenced in a study of CD8 T cells in ankylosing spondylitis. General study points: It appeared that ankylosing spondylitis blood was characterized by a TCR beta motif of several highly homologous variants.

The antigens these receptors bind are not known. TCRdb redid the calling of the 5' RACE reads with MiXCR, one entry per CDR3 protein. The data show 450,000 to 550,000 distinct CDR3 sequences, with approximately 5.3% seen just once and under 4.5% held by the top ten. The source material was blood, either unsorted or a sorted T cell fraction (not recorded which). The receptors shown here come from a male donor with ankylosing spondylitis.

The table lists this clonotype with many counts. This chain joins TRBV15 and TRBJ2-3; no firm D call. The germline V and J ends were trimmed by 0 bases and 1 base, with 5 bases remaining between them. Per the germline V gene, CDR1 is LNHNV and CDR2 is YYDKDF (reference sequence). The CDR3 extends over 14 amino acids. The CDR3 here is CATSREWGTDTQYF. The CDR3 nucleotides read TGTGCCACCAGCAGAGAATGGGGCACAGATACGCAGTATTTT.

J is TRBJ2-2 and V is TRBV20-1; unclear D gene. Germline V gene lookup returns CDR1 DFQATT and CDR2 SNEGSKA (reference sequence). Trimming took off 0 bases at V and 0 bases at J, with 5 bases between the two ends. The CDR3 sequence is 14 residues long. CDR3 in DNA: TGCAGTGCTAGAGAAGTCGCGAACACCGGGGAGCTGTTTTTT. It encodes CSAREVANTGELFF.

A single count supports this clonotype. J is TRBJ1-2 and V is TRBV11-3; no clear D. Germline CDR1 is SGHNT and CDR2 is YENEEA. The CDR3 is 15 residues long. V shed 5 bases and J shed 0 bases, with 13 bases lying between them. CDR3 sequence (DNA): TGTGCCAGCAGCCGTGACGGCTTTTCTAACTATGGCTACACCTTC. Amino acids: CASSRDGFSNYGYTF.

This clonotype was observed at least ten times. The CDR3 coding sequence is TGTGCCAGCAGCTTGGGGGGTTCTGGCATGAACACTGAAGCTTTCTTT. It is translated as CASSLGGSGMNTEAFF. The chain employs TRBV5-4 and TRBJ1-1; D is ambiguous. Per germline, CDR1 SGHNT and CDR2 YYREEE (reference sequence). This CDR3 spans 16 amino acids. Trimming cost V 0 bases and J 0 bases, with 12 bases left between them.

As for this clonotype: This may stem from a read error, because a much larger clone lies one nucleotide away. This sequence joins TRBV5-1 and TRBJ2-1; D is perhaps TRBD2 (5 bases). Germline lookup yields CDR1 SGHRS and CDR2 YFSETQ. Deletions cut 4 bases from V and 6 bases from J, with 17 bases between. The CDR3 contains 15 residues. The CDR3 DNA reads TGCGCCAGCAGCACCGCCGGGATTACCTCCAATGAGCAGTTCTTC. As protein: CASSTAGITSNEQFF.

Ten or more counts support this clonotype. This chain connects TRBV20-1 to TRBJ1-2; TRBD1 might be the D (5 bases). CDR1 DFQATT and CDR2 SNEGSKA come from the germline V gene (reference sequence). This CDR3 is built from 14 residues. Between the trimmed V and J ends, which lost 1 base and 5 bases, there was a span of 14 bases. The CDR3 DNA follows: TGCAGTGCTAGAGCCTCCCGGGACGGGTATGGCTACACCTTC. Translating gives CSARASRDGYGYTF.

This clonotype was counted many times. This chain joins TRBV5-1 and TRBJ1-1; 7 nucleotides line up with TRBD1. The germline CDR1 and CDR2 sequences are SGHRS and YFSETQ. Trimming took 4 bases from V and 4 from J; bases not matched to a gene: 7. The CDR3 sequence is 14 residues long. The CDR3 DNA is TGCGCCAGCAGCCCTCCCAGGGGGGCCACTGAAGCTTTCTTT. Its protein product is CASSPPRGATEAFF.

This clonotype was picked up many times. The chain links TRBV20-1 to TRBJ2-1; 11 nucleotides agree with TRBD2. The length of the CDR3 is 16 residues. Germline trimming cut 2 bases from V and 11 bases from J; bases unmatched to any gene: 14. The germline gives CDR1 DFQATT, CDR2 SNEGSKA (reference sequence). CDR3 region: CSARPRGLAGGPKQFF. Here the CDR3 DNA reads TGCAGTGCTAGACCCAGAGGGCTAGCGGGAGGCCCTAAGCAGTTCTTC.

The V gene is TRBV15, the J gene TRBJ1-5; 8 bases map to TRBD1. This CDR3 has 15 residues. V lost 3 bases and J lost 6; bases outside the gene matches: 7. Germline values: CDR1 LNHNV, CDR2 YYDKDF (reference sequence). CDR3: CATSRRWTGSQPQHF. The CDR3, as DNA: TGTGCCACCAGCAGGAGGTGGACAGGGAGTCAGCCCCAGCATTTT.